These T cell receptor beta chains were read from a single sample in a study of T cell repertoires in ileal Crohn's disease. Repertoires were generated with immunoSEQ multiplex PCR, while TCRdb's copy carries only in-frame clones and drops some. The table records 4,300 or so clones, roughly 69% of them present only once. Sample: ileal tissue. The receptors come from an adult with Crohn's disease. CDR3s include the opening cysteine and the closing phenylalanine or tryptophan. Fields, in order: clone size, D gene, V gene, J gene, CDR3 protein, CDR3 DNA. D genes are given only for firm matches. Part of the rows lack a size; the others show once, few, many or a class for expanded clones.

.	.	TRBV29-1	TRBJ2-7	CSVDTGTYEQYF	TGCAGCGTTGATACAGGGACCTACGAGCAGTACTTC
.	TRBD2	TRBV27	TRBJ2-1	CASSHGGGEQFF	TGTGCCAGCAGCCACGGGGGGGGTGAGCAGTTCTTC
.	.	TRBV6-1	TRBJ2-7	CASSGDLSYEQYF	TGTGCCAGCAGTGGAGATCTTTCCTACGAGCAGTACTTC
.	.	TRBV11-2	TRBJ2-1	CASSLDRGEQFF	TGTGCCAGCAGCTTAGATCGCGGGGAGCAGTTCTTC
.	.	TRBV29-1	TRBJ1-3	CSVEEGASGNTIYF	TGCAGCGTTGAGGAAGGGGCGTCTGGAAACACCATATATTTT
.	TRBD1	TRBV11-2	TRBJ1-1	CASSIGTGFNKNTEAFF	TGTGCCAGCAGCATCGGGACAGGTTTTAATAAGAACACTGAAGCTTTCTTT
.	.	TRBV30	TRBJ1-6	CAWTGSYNSPLHF	TGTGCCTGGACAGGCTCCTATAATTCACCCCTCCACTTT
.	.	TRBV28	TRBJ1-4	CASLQGWDEKLFF	TGTGCCAGCCTGCAGGGGTGGGATGAAAAACTGTTTTTT
.	.	TRBV7-2	TRBJ2-1	CASSLSNNEQFF	TGTGCCAGCAGCTTGAGTAACAATGAGCAGTTCTTC
few	.	TRBV6-1	TRBJ2-5	CASSGRAGETQYF	TGTGCCAGCAGTGGGAGGGCGGGAGAGACCCAGTACTTC
.	.	TRBV4-2	TRBJ2-3	CASSQDRGIADTQYF	TGTGCCAGCAGCCAAGATCGCGGGATAGCAGATACGCAGTATTTT
.	TRBD1	TRBV5-6	TRBJ1-6	CASSPGTGDNSPLHF	TGTGCCAGCAGCCCGGGGACAGGGGACAATTCACCCCTCCACTTT
.	.	TRBV5-1	TRBJ2-1	CASSLERIAYNEQFF	TGCGCCAGCAGCTTGGAGCGGATTGCCTACAATGAGCAGTTCTTC
few	TRBD1	TRBV10-3	TRBJ2-7	CAISPGQGTYEQYF	TGTGCCATCAGCCCCGGACAGGGTACCTACGAGCAGTACTTC
few	.	TRBV27	TRBJ2-1	CASSFRGSSYNEQFF	TGTGCCAGCAGTTTCAGAGGGTCCTCTTACAATGAGCAGTTCTTC
.	.	TRBV29-1	TRBJ2-1	CSAPLPGRGDYNEQFF	TGCAGCGCCCCACTGCCCGGCAGGGGTGATTACAATGAGCAGTTCTTC
.	TRBD1	TRBV4-2	TRBJ1-1	CASTPPGQGAVTEAFF	TGTGCCAGCACCCCTCCGGGACAGGGGGCGGTCACTGAAGCTTTCTTT
.	TRBD1	TRBV9	TRBJ1-2	CASSTRDRVLYNDGYTF	TGTGCCAGCAGCACCCGGGACAGGGTTTTATACAACGATGGCTACACCTTC
.	.	TRBV30	TRBJ1-6	CAWSRGTVNSPLHF	TGTGCCTGGAGTCGAGGGACTGTCAATTCACCCCTCCACTTT
few	TRBD1	TRBV6-1	TRBJ2-5	CASSGGQGGETQYF	TGTGCCAGCAGTGGGGGACAGGGGGGTGAGACCCAGTACTTC
.	TRBD2	TRBV9	TRBJ2-1	CASSSTSGGQPPNSEQFF	TGTGCCAGCAGCTCGACTAGCGGGGGCCAACCGCCTAATTCTGAGCAGTTCTTC
.	TRBD1	TRBV7-7	TRBJ2-2	CASGQGSTGELFF	TGTGCTAGCGGACAGGGGTCCACCGGGGAGCTGTTTTTT
.	.	TRBV7-8	TRBJ2-7	CASSLQGSEQYF	TGTGCCAGCAGCTTACAGGGATCCGAGCAGTACTTC
.	.	TRBV28	TRBJ1-5	CASSVAQGNQPQHF	TGTGCCAGCAGTGTCGCGCAGGGCAATCAGCCCCAGCATTTT
few	TRBD1	TRBV28	TRBJ1-2	CASYLGGQGANYGYTF	TGTGCCAGCTATTTGGGTGGACAGGGGGCGAACTATGGCTACACCTTC